The next 29 T cell receptor beta chains were all read from a single sample in a study of post-analysis software for immune sequencing data. Incorporated into the TCR beta cDNA libraries were unique molecular identifiers, which served to reduce PCR and sequencing biases. TCRdb called the PCR reads again in MiXCR, with one record for every CDR3 protein. The table has roughly 670,000 distinct CDR3 sequences, approximately 60% seen once; the top ten hold 11%. Study observations and caveats: A few TRBV segments (TRBV5-6, TRBV5-1 and TRBV20-1 among them) occurred more frequently in patients than in controls.

These receptors have no known antigen. Input material: blood. The receptors were gathered from a girl aged 2 to 10 with multiple sclerosis.

This clonotype was recorded a few times. The chain couples TRBV29-1 to TRBJ2-5, with TRBD1 matching over 7 bases. Germline CDR1 reads SQVTM; CDR2 reads ANQGSEA. The J segment lost 2 bases and the V segment lost 6 bases, leaving 9 bases of the junction unmatched. The CDR3 covers 14 residues. CDR3 sequence reads: CSVINRDRQETQYF. CDR3 sequence (DNA): TGCAGCGTGATAAACCGGGACAGACAAGAGACCCAGTACTTC.

The V and J genes are TRBV10-3 and TRBJ2-3, with TRBD2 identical over 7 bases. The CDR3 totals 14 residues. CDR1 and CDR2 from the germline V gene are ENHRY and SYGVKD. Germline trimming cut 3 bases from V and 3 bases from J; bases unmatched to any gene: 3. The CDR3 DNA is TGTGCCATCAGTGATCCGGGAGGAACAGATACGCAGTATTTT. This codes for CAISDPGGTDTQYF.

This chain links TRBV27 with TRBJ2-7; maybe TRBD2 (5 bases). Trimming stripped 5 bases from V and 0 bases from J, with 20 bases between. The CDR3 consists of 17 residues. Germline V gene sequence: CDR1 MNHEY, CDR2 SMNVEV (reference sequence). The CDR3 sequence is CASSPSVGVRVSYEQYF. CDR3 in DNA: TGTGCCAGCAGTCCCTCTGTGGGAGTTCGTGTCTCCTACGAGCAGTACTTC.

The chain carries TRBV27 and TRBJ2-1; either TRBD1 or TRBD2 may supply D (6 bases each). This CDR3 comprises 16 residues. Germline values: CDR1 MNHEY, CDR2 SMNVEV (reference sequence). With 2 bases removed from V and 4 bases from J, the gap between germline ends came to 15 bases. CDR3 loop: CASSLAPGAGYNEQFF. As DNA, the CDR3 is TGTGCCAGCAGTTTAGCCCCGGGGGCGGGTTACAATGAGCAGTTCTTC.

The rearrangement uses TRBV14 and TRBJ1-2, with D perhaps matching TRBD1 (5 bases). CDR3 length: 13 residues. Trimming removed 4 bases at V and 12 bases at J, with 18 bases between. CDR1 and CDR2 (germline): SGHDN, FVKESK. CDR3 DNA sequence: TGTGCCAGCAGCCCCCAGCGGGGGGAGAGGGACACCTTC. Protein product: CASSPQRGERDTF. Full variable domain (remainder filled in from reference TRBV14 and TRBJ1-2): EAGVTQFPSHSVIEKGQTVTLRCDPISGHDNLYWYRRVMGKEIKFLLHFVKESKQDESGMPNNRFLAERTGGTYSTLKVQPAELEDSGVYFCASSPQRGERDTFGSGTRLTVV.

The chain recombines TRBV10-3 with TRBJ2-3; possible D gene TRBD1, 5 bases. The V gene's germline CDR1 is ENHRY and CDR2 SYGVKD. V was pared by 3 bases and J by 0 bases, with 10 bases between. This CDR3 spans 15 amino acids. The CDR3 sequence is CAISDRRVSTDTQYF. The CDR3 bases are TGTGCCATCAGTGATCGCAGGGTCAGCACAGATACGCAGTATTTT.

The V call is TRBV4-3, the J call TRBJ2-5; 8 positions match TRBD2. V gave up 1 base and J gave up 5 bases; unmatched junction bases: 0. The germline V gene encodes CDR1 LGHNA and CDR2 YSLEER. The CDR3 runs to 13 residues. Here the CDR3 reads CASSQAGGETQYF. The CDR3 nucleotides are TGCGCCAGCAGCCAAGCGGGGGGGGAGACCCAGTACTTC.

J is TRBJ1-6 and V is TRBV12-3 or TRBV12-4, with 8 bases fitting TRBD1. J gave up 9 bases and V 2 bases, and 9 bases lay outside the gene matches. This CDR3 comprises 16 residues. DNA of the CDR3: TGTGCCAGCAGTTTAAGGTTCAGGGGGCTTCGTTCACCCCTCCACTTT. It is translated as CASSLRFRGLRSPLHF.

The gene calls are TRBV5-1 and TRBJ2-7, with 10 bases that match TRBD1. There are 14 residues in the CDR3. Germline V CDR1 and CDR2: SGHRS, YFSETQ. Losses at the gene ends were 4 bases for V and 7 bases for J; bases not matched to a gene: 8. The DNA of the CDR3 is TGCGCCAGCAGCCACGGGACAGGGGCGGAGGAGCAGTACTTC. Residues: CASSHGTGAEEQYF.

The V gene is TRBV7-9, the J gene TRBJ1-4; D remains ambiguous. Germline CDR1 is SEHNR and CDR2 is FQNEAQ (reference sequence). The CDR3 consists of 16 residues. The ends were cut back, 3 bases at V and 0 bases at J, with 11 bases in the middle. The CDR3 nucleotides are TGTGCCAGCAGCTTCCGCGTATCTGCAACTAATGAAAAACTGTTTTTT. This sequence encodes CASSFRVSATNEKLFF. Full variable domain (missing parts from reference TRBV7-9 and TRBJ1-4): DTGVSQNPRHKITKRGQNVTFRCDPISEHNRLYWYRQTLGQGPEFLTYFQNEAQLEKSRLLSDRFSAERPKGSFSTLEIQRTEQGDSAMYLCASSFRVSATNEKLFFGSGTQLSVL.

The gene calls are TRBV11-2 and TRBJ2-5; D is ambiguous. The CDR3 spans 16 residues. Germline CDR1 is SGHAT and CDR2 is FQNNGV. The ends were cut back, 0 bases at V and 0 bases at J, with 11 bases in the middle. CDR3 nucleotide sequence: TGTGCCAGCAGCTTAGATCTCAATTCAGACCAAGAGACCCAGTACTTC. Translation: CASSLDLNSDQETQYF.

J is TRBJ1-5 and V is TRBV5-1, with D possibly being TRBD1 (6 bases). V shed 0 bases and J shed 8 bases, with 12 bases lying between them. Germline assignment: CDR1 SGHRS and CDR2 YFSETQ. The CDR3 loop spans 14 amino acids. The chain's CDR3 is CASSLEGGVEPQHF. In DNA, the CDR3 is TGCGCCAGCAGCTTGGAAGGGGGGGTGGAGCCCCAGCATTTT.

The V call is TRBV6-1, the J call TRBJ2-3, with 9 bases lining up with TRBD2. The ends lost 2 bases at V and 3 bases at J; junction bases unmatched: 3. Germline V lookup: CDR1 MNHNS, CDR2 SASEGT. The CDR3 is 15 amino acids. The CDR3 reads CASSERTSATDTQYF. CDR3 DNA sequence: TGTGCCAGCAGTGAAAGGACTAGCGCAACAGATACGCAGTATTTT.

This rearrangement joins TRBV18 to TRBJ2-3; no clear D. This CDR3 has 14 residues. From germline, CDR1 is KGHSH and CDR2 LQKENI. Trimming removed 3 bases from V and 2 bases from J, with 9 bases in between. CDR3 residues: CASSPAPFTDTQYF. The CDR3 DNA follows: TGTGCCAGCTCACCTGCCCCATTCACAGATACGCAGTATTTT. Based on the CDR3 plus reference TRBV18 and TRBJ2-3, the full variable domain is NAGVMQNPRHLVRRRGQEARLRCSPMKGHSHVYWYRQLPEEGLKFMVYLQKENIIDESGMPKERFSAEFPKEGPSILRIQQVVRGDSAAYFCASSPAPFTDTQYFGPGTRLTVL.

This clonotype appeared many times. Its ends do not fully match the called genes, so a read error is possible. V is TRBV5-1 and J is TRBJ2-7, with 8 bases aligning to TRBD2. The V gene's germline CDR1 is SGHRS and CDR2 YFSETQ. This CDR3 has 13 residues. The DNA for the CDR3 is TGTGCCAGCAGCTTAGCTAGCGGGTACGAGCAGTACTTC. It translates to CASSLASGYEQYF.

This clonotype occurred a few times. The chain carries TRBV4-3 and TRBJ2-6; no clear D. V lost 0 bases, J lost 0 bases, and 6 bases lay in between. The CDR3 loop spans 16 amino acids. Per germline, CDR1 LGHNA and CDR2 YSLEER. The CDR3 nucleotides read TGCGCCAGCAGCCAAGATATGAGCTCTGGGGCCAACGTCCTGACTTTC. Translating gives CASSQDMSSGANVLTF.

Only a few counts were recorded for this clonotype. V is TRBV7-2 and J is TRBJ2-3, with TRBD2 as a possible D gene (6 bases). The CDR3 runs 16 residues. Germline values: CDR1 SGHTA, CDR2 FQGNSA. The V and J ends lost 5 bases and 1 base respectively, with 16 bases between them. CDR3 residues: CASSLALSGGTDTQYF. DNA for the CDR3: TGTGCCAGCAGCCTTGCATTGTCGGGAGGCACAGATACGCAGTATTTT.

A word on this clonotype: The junction and the germline gene differ at one end; a read error may be behind it. The chain combines TRBV7-8 with TRBJ2-3; a possible D gene is TRBD2 (5 bases). CDR3 length: 15 amino acids. The germline V gene has CDR1 SGHVS and CDR2 FQNEAQ. Here the CDR3 reads CAGSFVGLVTDTQYF. DNA of the CDR3: TGTGCCGGCAGCTTTGTCGGACTTGTCACAGATACGCAGTATTTT.

This clonotype was counted only a few times. This rearrangement joins TRBV6-5 to TRBJ1-2; no clear D gene. Germline V gene data show CDR1 as MNHEY and CDR2 as SVGAGI. The CDR3 spans 13 residues. V lost 9 bases, J lost 3 bases, and 14 bases lay in between. CDR3 in amino acids: CASRAGYHYGYTF. As DNA, the CDR3 is TGTGCCAGTCGGGCGGGGTATCACTATGGCTACACCTTC.

On this clonotype: One end of the junction fails to match germline, which may point to a read error. The V and J genes are TRBV3-1 and TRBJ2-6; D perhaps matches TRBD1 (6 bases). There are 16 residues in the CDR3. CDR1 is LGHDT and CDR2 is YNNKEL in the germline V gene (reference sequence). CDR3 residues: CASSQGSDRDQETRYF. CDR3 nucleotides: TGTGCCAGCAGCCAAGGCTCGGACAGAGACCAAGAGACCCGGTACTTC.

This sequence joins TRBV29-1 and TRBJ2-3, with 7 bases identical to TRBD2. With 7 bases clipped from V and 9 bases from J, the junction kept 13 bases outside the gene matches. The CDR3 sequence is 13 residues long. Germline assignment: CDR1 SQVTM and CDR2 ANQGSEA. CDR3 DNA: TGCAGCGCCGGGGGGAGCGGAGGGGAAACGCAGTATTTT. Translation: CSAGGSGGETQYF.

This sequence joins TRBV7-2 and TRBJ2-3; a weak D match, TRBD2 (5 bases). CDR1 is SGHTA, CDR2 FQGNSA, per germline. V shed 1 base and J shed 6 bases, with 17 bases lying between them. The CDR3 is 16 residues long. The CDR3 is CASSLGPGMRADTQYF. The DNA for the CDR3 is TGTGCCAGCAGCTTAGGTCCGGGAATGCGGGCTGATACGCAGTATTTT.

J is TRBJ2-1 and V is TRBV4-3, with TRBD2 identical over 10 bases. The length of the CDR3 is 17 residues. Germline CDR1 and CDR2: LGHNA and YSLEER. Unmatched junction bases numbered 6, after V lost 0 bases and J lost 4 bases. The DNA for the CDR3 is TGCGCCAGCAGCCAAGATCTTAGCGGGGGGTTGTACAATGAGCAGTTCTTC. It encodes CASSQDLSGGLYNEQFF.

Turning to this clonotype: The final CDR3 position lacks the conserved phenylalanine or tryptophan, pointing to a likely read error. The rearrangement uses TRBV6-6 and TRBJ2-3; D might be TRBD2 (5 bases). V lost 6 bases to trimming and J lost 5 bases, with 18 bases between them. The CDR3 is 15 residues long. CDR1 is MNHNY, CDR2 SVGAGI, per germline (reference sequence). CDR3 sequence: CASRGRRALGDTQYL. The CDR3 DNA reads TGTGCCAGCAGAGGACGGCGGGCTTTGGGAGATACGCAGTATTTA.

The chain has TRBV3-1 and TRBJ1-1; the D gene is possibly TRBD1 (5 bases). CDR1 LGHDT and CDR2 YNNKEL come from the germline V gene (reference sequence). The germline V and J ends were trimmed by 0 bases and 10 bases, with 12 bases remaining between them. The CDR3 contains 13 residues. The CDR3 sequence is CASSQEGDGAAFF. The CDR3 DNA follows: TGTGCCAGCAGCCAAGAGGGCGACGGGGCAGCTTTCTTT.

The chain couples TRBV7-2 to TRBJ1-2, with 8 bases matching TRBD1. This CDR3 is built from 14 residues. The trim removed 3 bases at V and 4 bases at J, leaving 4 bases unmatched. Germline CDR1 and CDR2: SGHTA and FQGNSA. In DNA form, the CDR3 reads TGTGCCAGCAGCTTCTCCGGGACAGGCTATGGCTACACCTTC. Amino acids: CASSFSGTGYGYTF.

V and J are TRBV29-1 and TRBJ2-5; unclear D gene. Per germline, CDR1 SQVTM and CDR2 ANQGSEA. This CDR3 comprises 15 residues. V lost 4 bases and J lost 4, with 19 bases in between. CDR3 region: CSVARDSLDGETQYF. In DNA, the CDR3 is TGCAGCGTTGCCCGTGATAGCCTGGATGGAGAGACCCAGTACTTC. The full variable domain, rest sourced from reference TRBV29-1 and TRBJ2-5, is SAVISQKPSRDICQRGTSLTIQCQVDSQVTMMFWYRQQPGQSLTLIATANQGSEATYESGFVIDKFPISRPNLTFSTLTVSNMSPEDSSIYLCSVARDSLDGETQYFGPGTRLLVL.

This clonotype has just a few counts. This chain uses TRBV6-1 with TRBJ2-4; 10 nucleotides line up with TRBD2. Germline loops: CDR1 MNHNS, CDR2 SASEGT. The CDR3 contains 18 residues. J was trimmed by 2 bases and V by 0 bases; bases with no gene match: 7. CDR3 sequence reads: CASSEASGRSAPKNIQYF. CDR3 coding DNA: TGTGCCAGCAGTGAAGCTAGCGGGAGGTCTGCTCCCAAAAACATTCAGTACTTC.

This clonotype occurred a few times. J is TRBJ2-1 and V is TRBV9, with 7 bases fitting TRBD2. Germline CDR1 and CDR2: SGDLS and YYNGEE. The CDR3 loop spans 15 amino acids. V dropped 0 bases and J dropped 8; count of bases not matched to a gene: 8. CDR3 DNA: TGTGCCAGCAGCGTAGAAGCGGGACCGTTCCATGAGCAGTTCTTC. Encoded protein: CASSVEAGPFHEQFF.